This record concerns one T cell receptor (beta chain) sequence. This clonotype appeared many times. What this receptor recognizes is not known. No much larger clone exists at a distance of one base, and base qualities are not known. Taken from cysteine to phenylalanine, the CDR3 has 16 residues. The sequence is cut down to CDR3 DNA, 48 bases in frame from base 1. CDR1 and CDR2 were assigned from the germline V gene as SGHTA and FQGNSA. Trimming costs V 1 base and J 5 bases, and their ends lie 16 bases apart. The TCR beta CDR3 regions were amplified from RNA transcripts. The first round of RT-PCR for the TCR CDR3 was performed with the HTBI primer set and the Qiagen OneStep RT-PCR kit. A second multiplex PCR round built the libraries, followed by size selection and purification. The libraries were sequenced on an Illumina HiSeq2000 using paired-end 100 bp reads. The paper's processing steps were these. SOAPnuke was used to process the raw data, removing reads that contained adapters or uncalled bases, had a mean Phred below 15, or lacked an exact match to the constant primer or identifier. COPE v1.2.5 was used to merge the high-quality paired reads, and each unique nucleotide sequence was defined as a clonotype. MiTCR v1.1 was used to align the clonotypes against IMGT TRBV, TRBD and TRBJ reference segments. The analysis was restricted to V-J combinations with a frequency above 0.0001, which together covered roughly 99% of the repertoires. The TCS score was defined as the ratio of F50 (clonal expansion) to E x V (chaos), calculated using BLOSUM62-based TCRdist between CDR3 peptides within each V-J. Welch's t-statistics and random forest reduced 514 V-J features to 10 to 15, which were used in a naive Bayes classifier (R e1071). TCRdb reprocessed the public reads (quality trimming at Q25 with fastp, clone calling with MiXCR) and kept in-frame beta chains. Entries are consolidated by CDR3 protein sequence, retaining the most common genes and DNA. The V and J calls shown here were made by TCRdb, not taken from the authors' results. The sample table holds some 350,000 distinct CDR3 sequences, of which around 15% were seen once. Of the sample, 34% falls within the top ten clones.

These data come from a study of T cells in Graves' hyperthyroidism and ophthalmopathy (dated by TCRdb to the late 2010s). With regard to the full study: Peripheral blood was collected at initial diagnosis, before any treatment. In roughly six Graves' hyperthyroidism patients, the study also compared T-cell repertoires from thyroid tissue with T-cell repertoires from blood. For training and testing, the 100 or so patients in the discovery cohort were randomly divided in a 7:3 ratio. According to the paper, TCR Vbeta CDR3 sequencing was carried out on 135 peripheral blood samples, which came from 40 to 45 ophthalmopathy, 70 to 80 hyperthyroidism and approximately 17 progressor patients. Whether ophthalmopathy could be predicted prospectively was tested in an independent validation cohort made up of roughly 20 hyperthyroidism patients plus 17 patients who later progressed to ophthalmopathy. TCR V-J signatures able to tell the groups apart were searched for in a discovery cohort of 100 or so patients, of whom around 42 had Graves' ophthalmopathy and roughly 58 had stable Graves' hyperthyroidism. Following sampling, methimazole starting at 30 mg daily was given to hyperthyroidism patients, and high-dose intravenous methylprednisolone was given to ophthalmopathy patients.

Ophthalmopathy patients had moderately to severely active disease, Clinical Activity Score of at least 3, NOSPECS grade of at least 4, and duration under 3 months. Exclusion was applied to patients with uncontrolled infections, other autoimmune diseases, pregnancy or lactation. Diagnoses relied on clinical symptoms, serum thyroxine and TRAb, thyroid ultrasound and orbital computed tomography. PBMCs were separated from roughly 9.3 ml of fresh peripheral blood using Ficoll-Paque density gradient centrifugation. Total RNA was extracted using Trizol reagent, and RNA quality was assessed on an Agilent 2100 Bioanalyzer. What the work shows at the level of the full study, not this receptor alone: Most expanded thyroid clonotypes (frequency above 0.001) were also found in blood, which suggests that blood repertoires may mirror thyroid immune responses. Ophthalmopathy was separated from stable hyperthyroidism by a 13 V-J signature model, with over 85% sensitivity and about 81% specificity obtained in cross-validation and 80%/75% obtained in testing. In validation, the model predicted progression to ophthalmopathy a median of about 6.5 months before onset, with about 71% sensitivity and roughly 79% specificity. Sample size was not statistically predetermined, and blinding of investigators to group allocation was not performed.

The rearranged chain carries TRBV7-2 and TRBJ2-3; no confident D gene assignment can be made. The sequence derives from a woman in her forties with Graves' ophthalmopathy. The sequenced sample consisted of blood. The nucleotides are TGTGCCAGCAGCTTAGGCGGAGTGAGTTGGCGAGATACGCAGTATTTT. The resulting protein is CASSLGGVSWRDTQYF.